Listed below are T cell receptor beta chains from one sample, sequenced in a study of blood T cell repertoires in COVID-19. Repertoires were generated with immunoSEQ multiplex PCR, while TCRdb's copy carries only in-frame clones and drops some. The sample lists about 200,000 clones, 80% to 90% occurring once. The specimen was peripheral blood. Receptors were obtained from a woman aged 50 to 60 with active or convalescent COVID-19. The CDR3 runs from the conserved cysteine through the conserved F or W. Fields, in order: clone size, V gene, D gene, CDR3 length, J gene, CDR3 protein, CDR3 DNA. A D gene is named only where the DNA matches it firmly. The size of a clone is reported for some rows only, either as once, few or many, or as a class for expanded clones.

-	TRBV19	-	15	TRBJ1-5	CASSRTVDSNQPQHF	TGTGCCAGTAGTAGGACAGTGGATAGCAATCAGCCCCAGCATTTT
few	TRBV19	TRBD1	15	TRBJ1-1	CASSLRDRGPTEAFF	TGTGCCAGTAGTCTCCGGGACAGGGGACCGACTGAAGCTTTCTTT
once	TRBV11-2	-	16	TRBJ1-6	CASSLAQAGHNSPLHF	TGTGCCAGCAGCTTAGCCCAGGCGGGCCATAATTCACCCCTCCACTTT
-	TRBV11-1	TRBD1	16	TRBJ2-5	CASSPRRTGGQETQYF	TGTGCCAGCAGCCCCCGACGGACAGGCGGACAAGAGACCCAGTACTTC
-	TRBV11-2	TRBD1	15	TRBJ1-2	CASSFDGYRGSGYTF	TGTGCCAGCAGCTTCGATGGGTACAGGGGCTCTGGCTACACCTTC
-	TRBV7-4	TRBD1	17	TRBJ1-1	CASSSDRTGAMNTEAFF	TGTGCCAGCAGCTCCGACCGGACAGGGGCGATGAACACTGAAGCTTTCTTT
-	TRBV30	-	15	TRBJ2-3	CAWSEMAGSTDTQYF	TGTGCCTGGAGTGAAATGGCCGGGAGCACAGATACGCAGTATTTT
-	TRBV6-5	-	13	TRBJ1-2	CASTPQGNYGYTF	TGTGCCAGCACCCCACAGGGTAACTATGGCTACACCTTC
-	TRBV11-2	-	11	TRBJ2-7	CASSFLHEQYF	TGTGCCAGCAGCTTTCTCCACGAGCAGTACTTC
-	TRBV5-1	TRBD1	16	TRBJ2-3	CASSRDGQGKGDTQYF	TGCGCCAGCAGCCGGGACGGACAGGGTAAGGGAGATACGCAGTATTTT
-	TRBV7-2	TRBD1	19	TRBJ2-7	CASSLGRGGTVGYYYEQYF	TGTGCCAGCAGCTTAGGACGAGGGGGCACCGTCGGTTACTACTACGAGCAGTACTTC
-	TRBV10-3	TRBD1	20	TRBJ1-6	CAISPRLPGQGLLAYSPLHF	TGTGCCATCAGTCCCCGTCTTCCGGGACAGGGTTTATTGGCGTATTCACCCCTCCACTTT
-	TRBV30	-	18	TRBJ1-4	CAWSVGALGGARDEKLFF	TGTGCCTGGAGTGTAGGGGCGCTCGGGGGGGCGAGGGATGAAAAACTGTTTTTT
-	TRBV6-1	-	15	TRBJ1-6	CASSERGPLNSPLHF	TGTGCCAGCAGTGAGCGGGGGCCCCTCAATTCACCCCTCCACTTT
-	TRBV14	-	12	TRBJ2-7	CASSSQYYEQYF	TGTGCCAGCAGCTCCCAGTACTACGAGCAGTACTTC
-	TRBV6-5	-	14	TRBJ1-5	CASSLGQHNQPQHF	TGTGCCAGCAGTTTGGGCCAGCACAATCAGCCCCAGCATTTT
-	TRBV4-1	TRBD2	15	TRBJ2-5	CASSQTSARQETQYF	TGCGCCAGCAGCCAGACTAGCGCCCGGCAAGAGACCCAGTACTTC
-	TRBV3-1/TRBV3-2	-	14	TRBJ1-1	CASSQRAVGSEAFF	TGTGCCAGCAGCCAGAGGGCGGTAGGGTCTGAAGCTTTCTTT
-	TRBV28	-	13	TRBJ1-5	CASITGLNQPQHF	TGTGCCAGCATAACAGGGCTTAATCAGCCCCAGCATTTT
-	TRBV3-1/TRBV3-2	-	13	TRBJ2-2	CASSQAKSGELFF	TGTGCCAGCAGCCAAGCTAAATCCGGGGAGCTGTTTTTT
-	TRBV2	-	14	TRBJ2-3	CASSEERSTDTQYF	TGTGCCAGCAGTGAAGAGCGCAGCACAGATACGCAGTATTTT
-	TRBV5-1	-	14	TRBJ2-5	CASSLGTAQETQYF	TGCGCCAGCAGCTTGGGGACAGCCCAAGAGACCCAGTACTTC
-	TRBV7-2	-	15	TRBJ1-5	CASSLEGGAYQPQHF	TGTGCCAGCAGCTTAGAAGGAGGGGCCTATCAGCCCCAGCATTTT
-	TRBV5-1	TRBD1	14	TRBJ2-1	CASSWDRQYNEQFF	TGCGCCAGCAGCTGGGACAGGCAATACAATGAGCAGTTCTTC
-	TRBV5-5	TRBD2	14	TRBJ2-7	CASSSGLEYYEQYF	TGTGCCAGCAGCTCGGGACTAGAATACTACGAGCAGTACTTC
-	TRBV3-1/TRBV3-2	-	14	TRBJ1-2	CASSNIEGADGYTF	TGTGCCAGCAGCAACATAGAGGGCGCAGATGGCTACACCTTC
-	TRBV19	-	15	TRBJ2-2	CASLNRASNTGELFF	TGTGCCAGTTTAAACAGGGCTTCGAACACCGGGGAGCTGTTTTTT
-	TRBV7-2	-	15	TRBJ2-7	CASSSPDMGLYEQYF	TGTGCCAGCAGCTCCCCGGATATGGGGCTGTACGAGCAGTACTTC
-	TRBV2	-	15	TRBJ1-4	CASSASHGTNEKLFF	TGTGCCAGCAGTGCCTCACATGGAACTAATGAAAAACTGTTTTTT
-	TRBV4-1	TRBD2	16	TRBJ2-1	CASSQGASGGLNEQFF	TGCGCCAGCAGCCAAGGGGCTAGCGGGGGGCTCAATGAGCAGTTCTTC